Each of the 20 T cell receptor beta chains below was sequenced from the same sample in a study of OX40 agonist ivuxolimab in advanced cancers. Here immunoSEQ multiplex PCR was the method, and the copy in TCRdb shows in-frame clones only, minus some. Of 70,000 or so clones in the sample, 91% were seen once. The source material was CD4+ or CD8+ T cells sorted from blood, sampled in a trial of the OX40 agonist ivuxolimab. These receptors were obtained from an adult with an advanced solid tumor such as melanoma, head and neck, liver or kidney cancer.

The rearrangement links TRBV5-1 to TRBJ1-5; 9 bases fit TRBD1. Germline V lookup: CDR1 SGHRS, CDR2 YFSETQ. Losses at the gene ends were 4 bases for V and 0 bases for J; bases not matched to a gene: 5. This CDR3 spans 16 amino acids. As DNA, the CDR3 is TGCGCCAGCAGCCCAGGGACAGGGAATAGCAATCAGCCCCAGCATTTT. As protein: CASSPGTGNSNQPQHF.

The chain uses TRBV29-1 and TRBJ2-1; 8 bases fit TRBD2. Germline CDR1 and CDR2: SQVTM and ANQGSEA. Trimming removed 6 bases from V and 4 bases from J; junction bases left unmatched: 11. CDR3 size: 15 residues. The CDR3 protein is CSVGASGSPYNEQFF. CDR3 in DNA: TGCAGCGTGGGGGCAAGCGGGAGCCCTTACAATGAGCAGTTCTTC.

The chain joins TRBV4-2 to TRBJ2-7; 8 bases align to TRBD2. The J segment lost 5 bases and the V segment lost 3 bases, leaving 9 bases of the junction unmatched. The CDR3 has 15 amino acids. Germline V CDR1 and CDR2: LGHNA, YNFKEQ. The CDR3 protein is CASSHDSGSRDEQYF. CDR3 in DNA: TGTGCCAGCAGCCATGACAGCGGGAGCAGGGACGAGCAGTACTTC.

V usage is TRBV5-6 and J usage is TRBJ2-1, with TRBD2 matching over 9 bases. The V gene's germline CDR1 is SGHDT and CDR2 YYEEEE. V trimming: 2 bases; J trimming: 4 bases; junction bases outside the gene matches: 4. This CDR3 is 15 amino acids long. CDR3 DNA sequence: TGTGCCAGCAGCTTTAGGACTAGCGATTACAATGAGCAGTTCTTC. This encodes CASSFRTSDYNEQFF.

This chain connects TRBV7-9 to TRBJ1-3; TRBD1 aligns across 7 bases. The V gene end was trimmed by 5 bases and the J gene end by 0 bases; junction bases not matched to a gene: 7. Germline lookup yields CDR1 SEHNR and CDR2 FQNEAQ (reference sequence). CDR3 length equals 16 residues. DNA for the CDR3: TGTGCCAGCAGCGCACTATGGACAGGCTCTGGAAACACCATATATTTT. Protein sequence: CASSALWTGSGNTIYF.

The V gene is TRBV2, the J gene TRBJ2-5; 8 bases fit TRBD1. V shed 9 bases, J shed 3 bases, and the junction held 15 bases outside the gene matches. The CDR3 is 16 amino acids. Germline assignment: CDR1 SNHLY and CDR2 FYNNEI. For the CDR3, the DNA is TGTGCCAGTCGACCAGCCCCGGCACAGGGGGAAGAGACCCAGTACTTC. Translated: CASRPAPAQGEETQYF.

CDR3 DNA: TGTGCCAGTAGTATCGGTCTTGAGACCCAGTACTTC. It codes for CASSIGLETQYF. The chain is built from TRBV19 and TRBJ2-5, with D hard to call. CDR1 and CDR2 (germline): LNHDA, SQIVND (reference sequence). V gave up 3 bases and J gave up 5 bases, with 7 bases separating them. There are 12 residues in the CDR3.

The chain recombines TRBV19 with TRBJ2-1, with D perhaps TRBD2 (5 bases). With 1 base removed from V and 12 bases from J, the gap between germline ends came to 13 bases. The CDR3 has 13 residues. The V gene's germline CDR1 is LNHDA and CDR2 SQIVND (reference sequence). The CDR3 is CASSIVLSGLQFF. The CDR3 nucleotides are TGTGCCAGTAGTATAGTCCTGAGCGGTTTGCAGTTCTTC.

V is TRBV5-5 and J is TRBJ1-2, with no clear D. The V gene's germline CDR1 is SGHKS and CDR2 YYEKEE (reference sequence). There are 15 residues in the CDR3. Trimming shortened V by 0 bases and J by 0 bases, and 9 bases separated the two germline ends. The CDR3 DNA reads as TGTGCCAGCAGCTTGGAGTACGCTACTAACTATGGCTACACCTTC. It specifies CASSLEYATNYGYTF.

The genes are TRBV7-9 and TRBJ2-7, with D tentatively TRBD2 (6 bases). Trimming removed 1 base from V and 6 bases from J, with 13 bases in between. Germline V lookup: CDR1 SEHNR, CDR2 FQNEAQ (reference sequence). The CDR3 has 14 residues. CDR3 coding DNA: TGTGCCAGCAGCTTAGAGGAGGGGCTGGGCGAGCAGTACTTC. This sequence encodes CASSLEEGLGEQYF.

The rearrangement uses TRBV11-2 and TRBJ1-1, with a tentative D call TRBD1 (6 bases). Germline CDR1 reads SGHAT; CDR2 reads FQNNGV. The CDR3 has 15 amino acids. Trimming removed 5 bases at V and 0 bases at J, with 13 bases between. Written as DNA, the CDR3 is TGTGCCAGCAGCCTCCTAACAGGGTTGAACACTGAAGCTTTCTTT. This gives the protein CASSLLTGLNTEAFF.

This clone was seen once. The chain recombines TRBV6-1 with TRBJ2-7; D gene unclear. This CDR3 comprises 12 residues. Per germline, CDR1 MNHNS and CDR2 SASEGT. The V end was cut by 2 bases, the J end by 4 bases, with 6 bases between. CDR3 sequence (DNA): TGTGCCAGCAGTGAAAACAGATACGAGCAGTACTTC. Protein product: CASSENRYEQYF.

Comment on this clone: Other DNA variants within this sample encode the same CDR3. The CDR3 loop reads CASSLGLAGGPGDTQYF. The CDR3 DNA follows: TGCGCCAGCAGCTTGGGACTAGCGGGAGGGCCGGGGGATACGCAGTATTTT. V gene TRBV5-1 combines with J gene TRBJ2-3, with 14 nucleotides matching TRBD2. Germline values: CDR1 SGHRS, CDR2 YFSETQ. The CDR3 has 17 residues. Germline trimming cut 0 bases from V and 6 bases from J; bases unmatched to any gene: 6. Drawing the rest from reference TRBV5-1 and TRBJ2-3, the complete variable domain is KAGVTQTPRYLIKTRGQQVTLSCSPISGHRSVSWYQQTPGQGLQFLFEYFSETQRNKGNFPGRFSGRQFSNSRSEMNVSTLELGDSALYLCASSLGLAGGPGDTQYFGPGTRLTVL.

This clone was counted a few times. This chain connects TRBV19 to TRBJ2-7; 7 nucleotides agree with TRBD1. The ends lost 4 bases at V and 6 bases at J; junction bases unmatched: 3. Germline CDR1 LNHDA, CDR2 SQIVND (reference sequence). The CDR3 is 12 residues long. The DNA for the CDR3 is TGTGCCAGTAGTACCGACAGGGCCGAGCAGTACTTC. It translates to CASSTDRAEQYF.

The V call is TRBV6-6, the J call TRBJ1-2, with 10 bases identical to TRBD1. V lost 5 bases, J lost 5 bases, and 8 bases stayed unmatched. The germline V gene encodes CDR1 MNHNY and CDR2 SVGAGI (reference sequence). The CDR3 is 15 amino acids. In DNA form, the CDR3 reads TGTGCCAGCAGTATAGGACAGGGGGGCCCTTATGGCTACACCTTC. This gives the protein CASSIGQGGPYGYTF.

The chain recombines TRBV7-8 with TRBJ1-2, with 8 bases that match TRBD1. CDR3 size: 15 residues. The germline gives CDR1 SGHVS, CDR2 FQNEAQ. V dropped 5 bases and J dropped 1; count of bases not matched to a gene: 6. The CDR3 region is CASSLGQGINYGYTF. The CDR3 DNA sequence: TGTGCCAGCAGCCTTGGACAGGGTATTAACTATGGCTACACCTTC.

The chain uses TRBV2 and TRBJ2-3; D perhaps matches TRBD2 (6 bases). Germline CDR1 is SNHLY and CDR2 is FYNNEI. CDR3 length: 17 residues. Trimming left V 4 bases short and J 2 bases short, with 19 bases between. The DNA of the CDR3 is TGTGCCAGCAGTGTGGTGGGTTCGGGACTCTCCACAGATACGCAGTATTTT. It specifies CASSVVGSGLSTDTQYF.

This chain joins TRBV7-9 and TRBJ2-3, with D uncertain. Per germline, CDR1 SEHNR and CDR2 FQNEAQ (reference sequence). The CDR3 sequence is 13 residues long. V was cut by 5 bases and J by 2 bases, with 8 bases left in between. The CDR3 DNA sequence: TGTGCCAGCAGCCAAACTGTCACAGATACGCAGTATTTT. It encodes CASSQTVTDTQYF.

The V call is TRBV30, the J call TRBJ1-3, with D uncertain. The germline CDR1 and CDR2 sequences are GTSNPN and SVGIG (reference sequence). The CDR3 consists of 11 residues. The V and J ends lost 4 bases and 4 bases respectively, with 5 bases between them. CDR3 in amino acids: CAWNGGNTIYF. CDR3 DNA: TGTGCCTGGAATGGGGGAAACACCATATATTTT.

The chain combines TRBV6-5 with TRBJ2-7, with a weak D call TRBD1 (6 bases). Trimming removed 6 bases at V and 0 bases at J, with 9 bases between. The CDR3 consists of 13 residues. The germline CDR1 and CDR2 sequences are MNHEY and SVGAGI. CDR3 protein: CASRDSGSYEQYF. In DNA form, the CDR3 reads TGTGCCAGCAGGGACAGCGGCTCCTACGAGCAGTACTTC.